These T cell receptor beta chains were read from a single sample in a study of blood T cell repertoires in COVID-19. Here immunoSEQ multiplex PCR was the method, and the copy in TCRdb shows in-frame clones only, minus some. The table shows about 230,000 clones, with approximately 90% occurring only once. Material: peripheral blood. The receptors here all came from a woman aged 18-29 years who had recovered from COVID-19. Both conserved end residues are part of each CDR3. The D gene is left open where the match is weak. Clone size is shown for a subset of rows, as once, few, many or a class of expanded clone.

V gene	J gene	clone size	D gene	CDR3 DNA	CDR3 protein
TRBV5-1	TRBJ2-7	NA	TRBD2	TGCGCCAGCAGCTTAGCGGGAGAACCCCAGCAGTACTTC	CASSLAGEPQQYF
TRBV5-1	TRBJ2-5	NA	TRBD2	TGCGCCAGCAGCTTGGTGCCTAGCGGGAGCGTCGAGACCCAGTACTTC	CASSLVPSGSVETQYF
TRBV28	TRBJ1-5	NA	NA	TGTGCCAGCAGAGAGCGCGGGGCGCAGGACAATCAGCCCCAGCATTTT	CASRERGAQDNQPQHF
TRBV7-3	TRBJ2-1	NA	TRBD2	TGTGCCAGCAGCCCCGGACTAGCGCACTCCGATGAGCAGTTCTTC	CASSPGLAHSDEQFF
TRBV6-6	TRBJ2-3	NA	NA	TGTGCCAGCAGCATATTCCGGGACACGGAGTTCTGGGGCAGCACAGATACGCAGTATTTT	CASSIFRDTEFWGSTDTQYF
TRBV6-6	TRBJ2-7	NA	NA	TGTGCCAGCAGTTCCGAGGGCGAGCAGTACTTC	CASSSEGEQYF
TRBV19	TRBJ2-7	once	TRBD1	TGTGCCAGTAGTCACATCGACAGGGAACACGAGCAGTACTTC	CASSHIDREHEQYF
TRBV4-2	TRBJ2-5	once	TRBD2	TGTGCCAGCAGCCGACAACTAGCGGAAGAGACCCAGTACTTC	CASSRQLAEETQYF
TRBV28	TRBJ2-3	NA	TRBD2	TGTGCCAGCGGAGGACTAGCGGGAGTTTCAGATACGCAGTATTTT	CASGGLAGVSDTQYF
TRBV5-4	TRBJ2-3	NA	NA	TGTGCCAGCAGCTTGGACAGGGCCCAGGGTACGCAGTATTTT	CASSLDRAQGTQYF
TRBV13	TRBJ2-3	NA	NA	TGTGCCAGCAGCTTAGACCGTGTTAGCGGAGATACGCAGTATTTT	CASSLDRVSGDTQYF
TRBV19	TRBJ1-1	NA	TRBD1	TGTGCCAGTAGTGGGGGACAGTTCATGAACACTGAAGCTTTCTTT	CASSGGQFMNTEAFF
TRBV5-6	TRBJ2-5	NA	TRBD2	TGTGCCAGCAGCCCACGGGGACTAGCGGGGAAGACCCAGTACTTC	CASSPRGLAGKTQYF
TRBV4-1	TRBJ2-1	NA	NA	TGCGCCAGCAGCCAAGACCGGTGGGCTAGCGAAAACAATGAGCAGTTCTTC	CASSQDRWASENNEQFF
TRBV6-1	TRBJ2-4	NA	TRBD1	TGTGCCAGCAGTGAAGCGTTGATCGGACAGGGATCTGACATTCAGTACTTC	CASSEALIGQGSDIQYF
TRBV9	TRBJ2-1	NA	TRBD1	TGTGCCAGCAGCCGGGACAGGGTAAAGGAGCAGTTCTTC	CASSRDRVKEQFF